Below, one TCR beta chain is given with its context. PCR amplification relied on 60 Vbeta primers (plus 13 Jbeta primers). Under the authors' procedure: An analysis that came later counted some 80 million unique TCR beta chains, roughly 11 million shared. Profiling relied on immunoSEQ multiplex PCR, and the TCRdb table lists in-frame clones only, not all of them. Clone size and V and J calls were adopted from that table, with D and trimming inferred from the DNA. Of 150,000 to 200,000 clones listed, roughly 77% were seen once; the top ten hold 1.6%. The data were taken from a study of cytomegalovirus exposure and HLA in healthy donors. V lost 1 base to trimming and J lost 7 bases, with 14 bases between them. Germline CDR1 and CDR2: GTSNPN and SVGIG (reference sequence). This CDR3 spans 14 amino acids.

The sample comprised PBMCs. This chain connects TRBV30 to TRBJ2-1, with TRBD2 as a possible D gene (5 bases). The receptor's source is a woman aged 50 to 65 in good health and CMV-seronegative. CDR3 residues: CAWSGTGSVNEQFF. The CDR3, as DNA: TGTGCCTGGAGTGGGACGGGATCAGTTAATGAGCAGTTCTTC.